This is a list of T cell receptor beta chains from one sample in a study of cytomegalovirus exposure and HLA in healthy donors. Generated by immunoSEQ multiplex PCR, the TCRdb table keeps only in-frame clones and is missing some. The table shows approximately 70,000 clones, with 80% to 90% occurring only once. Sequencing used PBMCs. These receptor sequences come from a woman aged 25 to 39 in good health and CMV-seronegative. Each CDR3 is given with its conserved first and last residue. Fields, in order: CDR3 DNA, CDR3 protein, clone size, V gene, J gene, D gene. The D gene is left open where the match is weak. Clone sizes are given selectively: once, few, many, or a class where the clone is expanded.

cdr3_nt: TGTGCCAGCAGCCCGGGGGAGCGGGGCTACAATGAGCAGTTCTTC; cdr3_aa: CASSPGERGYNEQFF; clone_size: .; v_call: TRBV27; j_call: TRBJ2-1; d_call: TRBD2
cdr3_nt: TGTGCTAGTGGTCCCTCTCAAACAGGAAAATATGGCTACACCTTC; cdr3_aa: CASGPSQTGKYGYTF; clone_size: .; v_call: TRBV12-5; j_call: TRBJ1-2; d_call: .
cdr3_nt: TGTGCCAGCAGTAGACAAGAGAACACTGAAGCTTTCTTT; cdr3_aa: CASSRQENTEAFF; clone_size: .; v_call: TRBV6-6; j_call: TRBJ1-1; d_call: .
cdr3_nt: TGTGCCAGCAGCCTAAGGGGCGACACCGGGGAGCTGTTTTTT; cdr3_aa: CASSLRGDTGELFF; clone_size: .; v_call: TRBV11-3; j_call: TRBJ2-2; d_call: .
cdr3_nt: TGTGCCAGCAGCTTCGAAAGGACAGGCTCTGGAAACACCATATATTTT; cdr3_aa: CASSFERTGSGNTIYF; clone_size: .; v_call: TRBV7-2; j_call: TRBJ1-3; d_call: TRBD1
cdr3_nt: TGTGCCATCAAGGGGGCAATGAACACCGGGGAGCTGTTTTTT; cdr3_aa: CAIKGAMNTGELFF; clone_size: .; v_call: TRBV10-3; j_call: TRBJ2-2; d_call: TRBD1
cdr3_nt: TGTGCCAGCAGTGTAGGACAGGGGGCTGGAGAGACCCAGTACTTC; cdr3_aa: CASSVGQGAGETQYF; clone_size: .; v_call: TRBV27; j_call: TRBJ2-5; d_call: TRBD1
cdr3_nt: TGTGCCAGCAGCTTAGCGGGACTAGCGGGTTACGAGCAGTACTTC; cdr3_aa: CASSLAGLAGYEQYF; clone_size: .; v_call: TRBV7-9; j_call: TRBJ2-7; d_call: TRBD2
cdr3_nt: TGTGCCAGCAGCCCCGAGGCGGCAGAAGAGACCCAGTACTTC; cdr3_aa: CASSPEAAEETQYF; clone_size: .; v_call: TRBV7-9; j_call: TRBJ2-5; d_call: .
cdr3_nt: TGTGCCAGCAGCTGGATCGACAGGGGAAATTCCTACGAGCAGTACTTC; cdr3_aa: CASSWIDRGNSYEQYF; clone_size: once; v_call: TRBV28; j_call: TRBJ2-7; d_call: TRBD1
cdr3_nt: TGTGCCAGCAGTGACCTTAATTCACCCCTCCACTTT; cdr3_aa: CASSDLNSPLHF; clone_size: once; v_call: TRBV25-1; j_call: TRBJ1-6; d_call: .
cdr3_nt: TGTGCCAGCAGTGATTCCGGGAAGTATGGCTACACCTTC; cdr3_aa: CASSDSGKYGYTF; clone_size: few; v_call: TRBV2; j_call: TRBJ1-2; d_call: .
cdr3_nt: TGTGCCAGCAGCGCTGGGACCGGGGGAAATGTGAGGCAGCATTTT; cdr3_aa: CASSAGTGGNVRQHF; clone_size: .; v_call: TRBV2; j_call: TRBJ1-5; d_call: .
cdr3_nt: TGTGCCAGCAGCTTAGTGCCGGTTGGCGGGGGGGCCGAAGATACGCAGTATTTT; cdr3_aa: CASSLVPVGGGAEDTQYF; clone_size: .; v_call: TRBV7-2; j_call: TRBJ2-3; d_call: TRBD2
cdr3_nt: TGTGCCAGCAGCACCCGGACAGGGGGCCCTGGCGGCTACACCTTC; cdr3_aa: CASSTRTGGPGGYTF; clone_size: .; v_call: TRBV5-5; j_call: TRBJ1-2; d_call: TRBD1
cdr3_nt: TGTGCCAGCAGCTTAGTGGGGGGTTATAATGAAAAACTGTTTTTT; cdr3_aa: CASSLVGGYNEKLFF; clone_size: .; v_call: TRBV11-2; j_call: TRBJ1-4; d_call: .
cdr3_nt: TGTGCCAGCAGCTTCTCGGACAGGGGGTTCACAGATACGCAGTATTTT; cdr3_aa: CASSFSDRGFTDTQYF; clone_size: .; v_call: TRBV7-6; j_call: TRBJ2-3; d_call: TRBD1
cdr3_nt: TGTGCCAGTAGTATAGGACTAGCGGTATCCTGGGAGCAGTTCTTC; cdr3_aa: CASSIGLAVSWEQFF; clone_size: .; v_call: TRBV19; j_call: TRBJ2-1; d_call: TRBD2
cdr3_nt: TGTGCCAGCAGCTTCTCTAGCGGGACGTCTAATCAGCCCCAGCATTTT; cdr3_aa: CASSFSSGTSNQPQHF; clone_size: few; v_call: TRBV5-4; j_call: TRBJ1-5; d_call: .
cdr3_nt: TGTGCCAGCAGCTTGACAGGGGAGCTATTCGGGGCCAACGTCCTGACTTTC; cdr3_aa: CASSLTGELFGANVLTF; clone_size: .; v_call: TRBV5-6; j_call: TRBJ2-6; d_call: TRBD1
cdr3_nt: TGTGCCAGCAGTTACTCGTTCGGGTACATGAACACTGAAGCTTTCTTT; cdr3_aa: CASSYSFGYMNTEAFF; clone_size: .; v_call: TRBV6-5; j_call: TRBJ1-1; d_call: .
cdr3_nt: TGTGCCAGCAGCCCCGGGACAGGGGAAAATGAGCAGTTCTTC; cdr3_aa: CASSPGTGENEQFF; clone_size: .; v_call: TRBV11-3; j_call: TRBJ2-1; d_call: TRBD1
cdr3_nt: TGTGCCAGCAGTTTATCGGGACAGGTCCCTAGGAGTTCACCCCTCCACTTT; cdr3_aa: CASSLSGQVPRSSPLHF; clone_size: .; v_call: TRBV27; j_call: TRBJ1-6; d_call: TRBD1
cdr3_nt: TGTGCCAGCAGCTCCTCTGGACAGGGGAGGGCTAATGAAAAACTGTTTTTT; cdr3_aa: CASSSSGQGRANEKLFF; clone_size: few; v_call: TRBV7-8; j_call: TRBJ1-4; d_call: TRBD1
cdr3_nt: TGTGCCAGCGTGGGGGAGTTGACAGGGGCCGGAGGTGAGCAGTTCTTC; cdr3_aa: CASVGELTGAGGEQFF; clone_size: .; v_call: TRBV2; j_call: TRBJ2-1; d_call: TRBD1
cdr3_nt: TGTGCCAGTTCTCGGGTGAAGGCTGGATTGAACACTGAAGCTTTCTTT; cdr3_aa: CASSRVKAGLNTEAFF; clone_size: .; v_call: TRBV27; j_call: TRBJ1-1; d_call: .
cdr3_nt: TGCGCCAGCAGCCTCCGACAGGGAGCGGGCACTGAAGCTTTCTTT; cdr3_aa: CASSLRQGAGTEAFF; clone_size: .; v_call: TRBV4-3; j_call: TRBJ1-1; d_call: TRBD1
cdr3_nt: TGTGCCAGTAGTATTCGGGATCATAATTCACCCCTCCACTTT; cdr3_aa: CASSIRDHNSPLHF; clone_size: few; v_call: TRBV19; j_call: TRBJ1-6; d_call: .
cdr3_nt: TGTGCCAGCAGCTTATCGGGGGGGACGAACAATGAGCAGTTCTTC; cdr3_aa: CASSLSGGTNNEQFF; clone_size: .; v_call: TRBV7-2; j_call: TRBJ2-1; d_call: TRBD2
cdr3_nt: TGCAGCGTTCAGTCGGGGGAAGAGACCCAGTACTTC; cdr3_aa: CSVQSGEETQYF; clone_size: .; v_call: TRBV29-1; j_call: TRBJ2-5; d_call: .
cdr3_nt: TGTGCCAGCAGCTTCGACCAGGAAAGCATAAAACTGTTTTTT; cdr3_aa: CASSFDQESIKLFF; clone_size: .; v_call: TRBV28; j_call: TRBJ1-4; d_call: .
cdr3_nt: TGTGCCAGCAGTTTATGGGGGCGAAGCGAGCAGTACTTC; cdr3_aa: CASSLWGRSEQYF; clone_size: .; v_call: TRBV6-6; j_call: TRBJ2-7; d_call: .
cdr3_nt: TGTGCCAGCAGCGCGAACGGCTACAGGGGTTCGAACACTGAAGCTTTCTTT; cdr3_aa: CASSANGYRGSNTEAFF; clone_size: .; v_call: TRBV7-9; j_call: TRBJ1-1; d_call: TRBD1
cdr3_nt: TGTGCCAGCAGACAGCCAGCAGATACGCAGTATTTT; cdr3_aa: CASRQPADTQYF; clone_size: .; v_call: TRBV28; j_call: TRBJ2-3; d_call: .
cdr3_nt: TGTGCCAGCAGCCCTCGGGAGGGTTCGTATGGCTACACCTTC; cdr3_aa: CASSPREGSYGYTF; clone_size: .; v_call: TRBV27; j_call: TRBJ1-2; d_call: .